The 4 T cell receptor beta chains reported below all come from one sample, sequenced in a study of blood T cell repertoires in COVID-19. Here immunoSEQ multiplex PCR was the method, and the copy in TCRdb shows in-frame clones only, minus some. The table shows 230,000 or so clones, with under 90% occurring only once. The sequenced material came from peripheral blood. The source of these receptors is a man in his thirties or forties with active or convalescent COVID-19.

This chain connects TRBV5-1 to TRBJ2-5; D gene unclear. CDR3 length equals 13 residues. V lost 0 bases to trimming and J lost 1 base, with 4 bases between them. Germline lookup yields CDR1 SGHRS and CDR2 YFSETQ. The CDR3, as DNA: TGCGCCAGCAGCTTGGCGGTCCAAGAGACCCAGTACTTC. Translated, it gives CASSLAVQETQYF.

This chain connects TRBV5-1 to TRBJ1-2, with 8 bases aligning to TRBD1. The trim removed 0 bases at V and 4 bases at J, leaving 2 bases unmatched. The CDR3 is 14 residues long. Germline assignment: CDR1 SGHRS and CDR2 YFSETQ. For the CDR3, the DNA is TGCGCCAGCAGCTTGGAGACAGGGGTCTATGGCTACACCTTC. Protein product: CASSLETGVYGYTF.

The chain carries TRBV5-1 and TRBJ1-1; 8 bases are a match to TRBD1. V lost 2 bases and J lost 1; bases outside the gene matches: 13. CDR1 is SGHRS, CDR2 YFSETQ, per germline. The CDR3 runs 18 residues. CDR3 protein: CASSLGQGALKGNTEAFF. In nucleotides, the CDR3 is TGCGCCAGCAGCTTAGGGCAGGGGGCGTTAAAGGGGAACACTGAAGCTTTCTTT. Drawing the rest from reference TRBV5-1 and TRBJ1-1, the complete variable domain is KAGVTQTPRYLIKTRGQQVTLSCSPISGHRSVSWYQQTPGQGLQFLFEYFSETQRNKGNFPGRFSGRQFSNSRSEMNVSTLELGDSALYLCASSLGQGALKGNTEAFFGQGTRLTVV.

The V gene is TRBV9, the J gene TRBJ1-1; D unresolved. Germline V gene lookup returns CDR1 SGDLS and CDR2 YYNGEE. The CDR3 runs to 13 residues. The ends were cut back, 0 bases at V and 1 base at J, with 4 bases in the middle. CDR3 sequence reads: CASSVATNTEAFF. The CDR3 coding sequence is TGTGCCAGCAGCGTAGCTACGAACACTGAAGCTTTCTTT.